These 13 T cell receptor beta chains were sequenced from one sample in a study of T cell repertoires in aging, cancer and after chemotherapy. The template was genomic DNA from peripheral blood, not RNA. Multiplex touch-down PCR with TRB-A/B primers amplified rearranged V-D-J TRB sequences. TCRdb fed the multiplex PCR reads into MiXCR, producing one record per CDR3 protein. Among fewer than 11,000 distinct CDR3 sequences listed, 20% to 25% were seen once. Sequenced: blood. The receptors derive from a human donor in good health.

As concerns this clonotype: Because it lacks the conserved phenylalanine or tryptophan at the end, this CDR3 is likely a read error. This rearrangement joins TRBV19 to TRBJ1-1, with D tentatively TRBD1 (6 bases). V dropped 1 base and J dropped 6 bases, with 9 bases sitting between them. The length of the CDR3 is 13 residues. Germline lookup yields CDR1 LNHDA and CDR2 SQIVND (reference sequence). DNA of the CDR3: TGTGCCAGTAGTATAGTGGGGGCCCCTGAAGCTTTCCTT. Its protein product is CASSIVGAPEAFL.

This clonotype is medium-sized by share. DNA for the CDR3: TGTGCCAGCCGACTAGCGTTAACAGATACGCAGTATTTT. As protein: CASRLALTDTQYF. The chain is built from TRBV7-2 and TRBJ2-3; TRBD2 matches 8 bases. V dropped 8 bases and J dropped 3; count of bases not matched to a gene: 4. This CDR3 is 13 amino acids long. CDR1 and CDR2 from the germline V gene are SGHTA and FQGNSA.

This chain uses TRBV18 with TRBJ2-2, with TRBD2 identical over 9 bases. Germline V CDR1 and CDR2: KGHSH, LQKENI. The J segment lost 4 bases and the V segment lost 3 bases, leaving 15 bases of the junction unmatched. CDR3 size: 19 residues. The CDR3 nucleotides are TGTGCCAGCTCACCGACTAGCGGACTACTCACGATGGGCACCGGGGAGCTGTTTTTT. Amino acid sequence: CASSPTSGLLTMGTGELFF.

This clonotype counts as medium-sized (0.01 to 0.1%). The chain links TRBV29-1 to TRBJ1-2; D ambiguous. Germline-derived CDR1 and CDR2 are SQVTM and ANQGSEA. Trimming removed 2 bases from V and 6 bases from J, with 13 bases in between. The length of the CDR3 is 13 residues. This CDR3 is CSVEMTVFHGYTF. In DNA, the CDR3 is TGCAGCGTTGAAATGACTGTGTTCCATGGCTACACCTTC.

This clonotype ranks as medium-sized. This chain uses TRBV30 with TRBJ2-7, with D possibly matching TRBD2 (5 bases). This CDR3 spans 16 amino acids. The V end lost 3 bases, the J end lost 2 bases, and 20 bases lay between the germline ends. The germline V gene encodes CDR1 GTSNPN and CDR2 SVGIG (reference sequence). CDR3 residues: CAWSVGSGLSAYEQYF. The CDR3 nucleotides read TGTGCCTGGAGCGTTGGGAGTGGGTTGTCCGCCTACGAGCAGTACTTC.

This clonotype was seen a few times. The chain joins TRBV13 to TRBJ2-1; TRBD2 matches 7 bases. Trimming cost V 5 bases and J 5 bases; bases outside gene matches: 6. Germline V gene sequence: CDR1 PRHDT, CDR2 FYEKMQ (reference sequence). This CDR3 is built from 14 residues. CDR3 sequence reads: CASSPSGTHNEQFF. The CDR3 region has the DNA TGTGCCAGCAGCCCGAGCGGGACTCACAATGAGCAGTTCTTC. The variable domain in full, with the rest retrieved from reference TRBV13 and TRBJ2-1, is AAGVIQSPRHLIKEKRETATLKCYPIPRHDTVYWYQQGPGQDPQFLISFYEKMQSDKGSIPDRFSAQQFSDYHSELNMSSLELGDSALYFCASSPSGTHNEQFFGPGTRLTVL.

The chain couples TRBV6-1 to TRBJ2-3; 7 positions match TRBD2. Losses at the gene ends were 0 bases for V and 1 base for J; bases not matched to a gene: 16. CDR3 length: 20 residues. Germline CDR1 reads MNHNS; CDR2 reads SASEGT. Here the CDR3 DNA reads TGTGCCAGCAGTGAAGCTTCTAGGGCTAGCGGAGTGGGCGGCACAGATACGCAGTATTTT. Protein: CASSEASRASGVGGTDTQYF.

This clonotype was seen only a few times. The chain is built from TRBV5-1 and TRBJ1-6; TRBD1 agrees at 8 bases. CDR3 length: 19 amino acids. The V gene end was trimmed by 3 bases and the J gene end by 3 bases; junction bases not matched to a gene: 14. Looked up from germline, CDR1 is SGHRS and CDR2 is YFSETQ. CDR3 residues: CASSSPGQEILLYNSPLHF. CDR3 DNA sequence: TGCGCCAGCAGCTCCCCGGGACAGGAGATTCTTCTCTATAATTCACCCCTCCACTTT.

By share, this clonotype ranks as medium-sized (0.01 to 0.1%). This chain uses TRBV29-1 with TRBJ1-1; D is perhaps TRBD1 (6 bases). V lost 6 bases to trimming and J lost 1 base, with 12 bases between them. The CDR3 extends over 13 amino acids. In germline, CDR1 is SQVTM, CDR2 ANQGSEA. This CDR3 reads CSVSAQGNTEAFF. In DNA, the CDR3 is TGCAGCGTGTCGGCACAGGGGAACACTGAAGCTTTCTTT.

CDR3 loop: CASSLTVLAETYNEQFF. CDR3 coding DNA: TGTGCCAGCAGCTTAACTGTCCTAGCGGAAACATACAATGAGCAGTTCTTC. This chain connects TRBV7-3 to TRBJ2-1; 7 bases match TRBD2. CDR1 and CDR2 (germline): SGHTA, FQGTGA. The CDR3 runs 17 residues. Trimming removed 0 bases from V and 4 bases from J; junction bases left unmatched: 9. Using reference TRBV7-3 and TRBJ2-1 for the parts outside the CDR3, the full variable domain is GAGVSQTPSNKVTEKGKYVELRCDPISGHTALYWYRQSLGQGPEFLIYFQGTGAADDSGLPNDRFFAVRPEGSVSTLKIQRTERGDSAVYLCASSLTVLAETYNEQFFGPGTRLTVL.

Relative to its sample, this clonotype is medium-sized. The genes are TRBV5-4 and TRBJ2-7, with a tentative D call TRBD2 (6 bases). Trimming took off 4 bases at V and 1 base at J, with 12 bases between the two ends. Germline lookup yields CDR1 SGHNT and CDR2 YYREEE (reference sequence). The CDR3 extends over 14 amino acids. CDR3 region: CASSPTGGSYEQYF. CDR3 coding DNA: TGTGCCAGCAGCCCAACCGGAGGGTCCTACGAGCAGTACTTC.

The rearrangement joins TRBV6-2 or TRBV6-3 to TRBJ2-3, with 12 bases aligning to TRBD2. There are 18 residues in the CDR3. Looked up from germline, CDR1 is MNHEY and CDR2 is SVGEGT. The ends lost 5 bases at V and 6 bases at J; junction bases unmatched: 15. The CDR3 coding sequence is TGTGCCAGCAGTCGTTACGTACTAGCGGGAGGAAAAGGGGATACGCAGTATTTT. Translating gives CASSRYVLAGGKGDTQYF.

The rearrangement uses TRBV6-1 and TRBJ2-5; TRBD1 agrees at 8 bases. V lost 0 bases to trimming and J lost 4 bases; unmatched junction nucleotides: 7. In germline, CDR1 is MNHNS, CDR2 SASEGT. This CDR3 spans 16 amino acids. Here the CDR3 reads CASSEATGQGRETQYF. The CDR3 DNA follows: TGTGCCAGCAGTGAAGCGACAGGACAGGGAAGAGAGACCCAGTACTTC.